Below are 29 T cell receptor beta chains sequenced from a single sample in a study of T cell clonality in common variable immunodeficiency. Broader study findings: Common variable immunodeficiency TCR beta sequences reportedly had fewer deletions and N-nucleotide insertions.

No antigen is known for these receptors. Here immunoSEQ multiplex PCR was the method, and the copy in TCRdb shows in-frame clones only, minus some. The sample shows tens of thousands of clones, none of them appearing just once. Material for sequencing was peripheral blood mononuclear cells. These receptors were collected from a human donor with common variable immunodeficiency.

This clone occurred many times. The CDR3 goes on 3 residues after the read ends, and that part is filled in from the germline J gene. This rearrangement joins TRBV2 to TRBJ2-5; 7 bases agree with TRBD2. CDR1 is SNHLY and CDR2 is FYNNEI in the germline V gene. Germline trimming cut 7 bases from V and 4 bases from J; bases unmatched to any gene: 6. The CDR3 consists of 13 residues. CDR3 protein: CASTGLHRETQYF. CDR3 DNA, as far as it was read: TGTGCCAGCACGGGACTACACAGAGAGACC.

This clone was seen a handful of times. The read stops 3 residues short of the end of the CDR3; the missing end is completed from the germline J gene. The rearrangement uses TRBV19 and TRBJ2-5; 9 bases map to TRBD2. Unmatched junction bases numbered 12, after V lost 5 bases and J lost 5 bases. Germline CDR1 is LNHDA and CDR2 is SQIVND (reference sequence). The length of the CDR3 is 16 residues. Incomplete CDR3 DNA: TGTGCCAGTAGTCCTCTTGGGACTAGCTTGGGGGAGACC. It encodes CASSPLGTSLGET. The whole CDR3 sequence reads CASSPLGTSLGETQYF.

CDR3 in amino acids: CASSVLAGGDEQYF. Incomplete CDR3 DNA: TGCGCCAGCAGCGTACTAGCGGGAGGGGACGAG. V is TRBV5-1 and J is TRBJ2-7; 13 bases fit TRBD2. The CDR3 end lies 3 residues beyond the end of the read and is filled in from the germline J gene. Trimming took 4 bases from V and 5 from J; bases not matched to a gene: 3. This CDR3 contains 14 residues. Germline values: CDR1 SGHRS, CDR2 YFSETQ.

This clone was observed a few times. The CDR3 extends 3 residues past the end of the read, so its final part is completed from the germline J gene. V and J are TRBV6-2 or TRBV6-3 and TRBJ2-1; TRBD1 might be the D (5 bases). The CDR3 runs 15 residues. V shed 4 bases and J shed 0 bases, with 10 bases lying between them. Germline V lookup: CDR1 MNHEY, CDR2 SVGEGT. CDR3 DNA (partial): TGTGCCAGCAGTTTTCGACAGTTCTCCTACAATGAG. Translation gives CASSFRQFSYNE. From start to end, the CDR3 is CASSFRQFSYNEQFF.

About this clone itself: The read finishes 3 residues shy of the CDR3 end, and the germline J gene is used to complete it. The V and J genes are TRBV13 and TRBJ2-3; 8 bases are a match to TRBD2. Trimming removed 5 bases from V and 2 bases from J; junction bases left unmatched: 6. This CDR3 comprises 15 residues. Germline loops: CDR1 PRHDT, CDR2 FYEKMQ (reference sequence). Incomplete CDR3 DNA: TGTGCCAGCAGCAGGCGGGAGGCGTTCACAGATACG. It encodes CASSRREAFTDT. The CDR3 in its entirety is CASSRREAFTDTQYF.

This clone came up a few times. The read finishes 3 residues shy of the CDR3 end, and the germline J gene is used to complete it. V usage is TRBV29-1 and J usage is TRBJ2-7; possible D gene TRBD1, 6 bases. Germline CDR1 reads SQVTM; CDR2 reads ANQGSEA. V was cut by 4 bases and J by 3 bases, with 10 bases left in between. This CDR3 is 12 amino acids long. This chain's CDR3 is CSVGTDIYEQYF. CDR3 DNA (partial): TGCAGCGTTGGGACAGACATCTACGAG.

For this clone: The read halts 3 residues ahead of the CDR3 end, with the missing end drawn from the germline J gene. The chain uses TRBV19 and TRBJ2-5; 9 nucleotides align to TRBD1. CDR1 and CDR2 (germline): LNHDA, SQIVND (reference sequence). Unmatched junction bases numbered 5, after V lost 4 bases and J lost 5 bases. CDR3 size: 14 residues. This CDR3 is CASSKTGGAETQYF. CDR3 DNA (partial): TGTGCCAGTAGTAAAACAGGGGGCGCGGAGACC.

This clone was seen ten or more times. The CDR3: CSAMRPFANTGELFF. The CDR3 DNA, read in part, is TGCAGTGCTATGCGTCCATTCGCGAACACCGGGGAG. The gene calls are TRBV20-1 and TRBJ2-2; D call uncertain. Read coverage stops 3 residues before the CDR3 terminus; the germline J gene supplies the remainder. The V end was cut by 4 bases, the J end by 0 bases, with 12 bases between. This CDR3 comprises 15 residues. The germline gives CDR1 DFQATT, CDR2 SNEGSKA (reference sequence).

This clone came up many times. With the read ending 3 residues before the CDR3 end, the germline J gene is used to fill in that end. The rearrangement uses TRBV7-2 and TRBJ2-3; 7 positions match TRBD2. CDR1 SGHTA and CDR2 FQGNSA come from the germline V gene. There are 15 residues in the CDR3. J gave up 2 bases and V 5 bases, and 7 bases lay outside the gene matches. CDR3 sequence: CASSPQAGPTDTQYF. The sequenced CDR3 bases are TGTGCCAGCAGCCCCCAAGCGGGGCCCACAGATACG.

This clone qualifies as medium-sized (0.01 to 0.1%). The missing CDR3 end, 3 residues past where the read stops, is filled in from the germline J gene. The chain has TRBV15 and TRBJ1-2, with 9 nucleotides matching TRBD1. There are 13 residues in the CDR3. Germline V gene sequence: CDR1 LNHNV, CDR2 YYDKDF (reference sequence). With V trimmed by 5 bases and J by 5 bases, 3 bases remained unmatched. CDR3 DNA, as far as it was read: TGTGCCACCAGCCGGACAGGGGATTATGGC. As protein: CATSRTGDYG. The entire CDR3 protein is CATSRTGDYGYTF.

This clone turned up a few times. Read coverage stops 3 residues before the CDR3 terminus; the germline J gene supplies the remainder. This chain links TRBV6-2 or TRBV6-3 with TRBJ2-4; TRBD2 might be the D (6 bases). The CDR3 length is 16 residues. Between the trimmed V and J ends, which lost 2 bases and 7 bases, there was a span of 18 bases. Germline-derived CDR1 and CDR2 are MNHEY and SVGEGT. This CDR3 is CASSYGRGSGLNIQYF. The sequenced part of the CDR3 DNA is TGTGCCAGCAGTTACGGTCGGGGGTCCGGTCTGAACATT.

Ten or more counts support this clone. From the germline J gene comes the end of the CDR3, since the read stops 3 residues before it. The J gene is TRBJ2-3, the V gene TRBV6-2 or TRBV6-3; possible D gene TRBD2, 5 bases. This CDR3 is built from 14 residues. V dropped 4 bases and J dropped 1 base, with 9 bases sitting between them. CDR1 and CDR2 from the germline V gene are MNHEY and SVGEGT. CDR3 protein: CASSSRSGTDTQYF. The sequenced part of the CDR3 DNA is TGTGCCAGCAGTTCCCGTAGCGGCACAGATACG.

This clone was recorded many times. The read is 3 residues too short to cover the CDR3 end, so that end is filled in from the germline J gene. V is TRBV13 and J is TRBJ1-1; 7 bases are a match to TRBD1. J lost 0 bases, V lost 5 bases, and 6 bases had no gene match. The CDR3 length is 15 residues. Germline loops: CDR1 PRHDT, CDR2 FYEKMQ (reference sequence). CDR3: CASSAWDSMNTEAFF. CDR3 DNA (partial): TGTGCCAGCAGCGCCTGGGACAGCATGAACACTGAA.

This clone was seen at least ten times. The read comes to an end 3 residues before the CDR3 does, leaving the germline J gene to fill in the end. The chain uses TRBV20-1 and TRBJ2-7, with 7 bases identical to TRBD1. The CDR3 spans 12 residues. Germline values: CDR1 DFQATT, CDR2 SNEGSKA (reference sequence). V lost 6 bases, J lost 2 bases, and 4 bases stayed unmatched. The CDR3 is CSAPRGPYEQYF. The part of the CDR3 DNA that was read is TGCAGTGCACCTAGGGGGCCCTACGAG.

This clone was picked up many times. The CDR3 end lies 3 residues beyond the end of the read and is filled in from the germline J gene. This chain connects TRBV20-1 to TRBJ2-4; D possibly corresponds to TRBD1 (6 bases). CDR1 DFQATT and CDR2 SNEGSKA come from the germline V gene (reference sequence). This CDR3 is 12 amino acids long. The ends were cut back, 3 bases at V and 3 bases at J, with 6 bases in the middle. The covered CDR3 bases are TGCAGTGCTAGGGACAGCAAAAACATT. Encoded protein: CSARDSKNI. The entire CDR3 sequence reads CSARDSKNIQYF.

CDR3 in amino acids: CASSQSYSNQPQHF. Incomplete CDR3 DNA: TGTGCCAGCAGCCAGTCTTATAGCAATCAGCCC. The chain combines TRBV7-6 with TRBJ1-5; D is uncertain. The read is 3 residues too short to cover the CDR3 end, so that end is filled in from the germline J gene. The germline V gene encodes CDR1 SGHVS and CDR2 FNYEAQ. This CDR3 has 14 residues. Between the trimmed V and J ends, which lost 5 bases and 0 bases, there was a span of 8 bases.

This clone was found many times. The missing CDR3 end, 3 residues past where the read stops, is filled in from the germline J gene. The chain joins TRBV20-1 to TRBJ1-1, with D possibly matching TRBD1 (5 bases). Trimming cost V 0 bases and J 2 bases, with 10 bases left between them. The CDR3 runs to 14 residues. Germline V gene lookup returns CDR1 DFQATT and CDR2 SNEGSKA (reference sequence). CDR3 loop: CSARDRQQNTEAFF. CDR3 bases read: TGCAGTGCTAGAGATCGACAGCAAAACACTGAA.

For this clone: The CDR3 is cut off 3 residues early in the read; its end comes from the germline J gene. This chain connects TRBV18 to TRBJ2-7; D is ambiguous. The germline V gene encodes CDR1 KGHSH and CDR2 LQKENI. The length of the CDR3 is 12 residues. The ends were cut back, 3 bases at V and 6 bases at J, with 9 bases in the middle. The CDR3 loop reads CASSPQTREQYF. CDR3 bases read: TGTGCCAGCTCACCTCAAACACGCGAG.

This clone was counted many times. The missing CDR3 end, 3 residues past where the read stops, is filled in from the germline J gene. The V gene is TRBV30, the J gene TRBJ1-2; D not certain. The V gene's germline CDR1 is GTSNPN and CDR2 SVGIG (reference sequence). This CDR3 is built from 11 residues. Trimming removed 8 bases from V and 7 bases from J, with 14 bases in between. The CDR3 DNA, read in part, is TGTGCCCGCCACGGATCGGGTGGC. Translating it yields CARHGSGG. The full-length CDR3 reads as CARHGSGGYTF.

The table lists this clone with a few counts. The read ends 3 residues early relative to the CDR3; the germline J gene fills the gap. This chain connects TRBV5-1 to TRBJ1-1, with D possibly TRBD1 on 5 matching bases. The CDR3 is made up of 15 amino acids. V lost 5 bases and J 3 bases, leaving 17 bases between the germline ends. CDR1 is SGHRS and CDR2 is YFSETQ in the germline V gene. Partial CDR3 DNA: TGCGCCAGCAGATATTCAGGCAGGGAGGACACTGAA. Translated: CASRYSGREDTE. The whole CDR3 protein reads CASRYSGREDTEAFF. Based on the CDR3 plus reference TRBV5-1 and TRBJ1-1, the full variable domain is KAGVTQTPRYLIKTRGQQVTLSCSPISGHRSVSWYQQTPGQGLQFLFEYFSETQRNKGNFPGRFSGRQFSNSRSEMNVSTLELGDSALYLCASRYSGREDTEAFFGQGTRLTVV.

This clone was seen more than once but under ten times. Here the CDR3 reads CASSLAGGATQETQYF. The CDR3 DNA, read in part, is TGCGCCAGCAGCTTGGCCGGCGGGGCTACCCAAGAGACC. The V call is TRBV5-1, the J call TRBJ2-5, with D tentatively TRBD2 (6 bases). The read halts 3 residues ahead of the CDR3 end, with the missing end drawn from the germline J gene. The V gene lost 0 bases and the J gene lost 1 base, with 13 bases spanning the gap. CDR1 is SGHRS, CDR2 YFSETQ, per germline. CDR3 length: 16 residues.

In this sample, this clone turned up a few times. The read comes to an end 3 residues before the CDR3 does, leaving the germline J gene to fill in the end. V usage is TRBV30 and J usage is TRBJ2-7, with D tentatively TRBD2 (6 bases). Trimming took off 2 bases at V and 5 bases at J, with 7 bases between the two ends. The CDR3 spans 11 residues. The germline V gene has CDR1 GTSNPN and CDR2 SVGIG (reference sequence). CDR3 DNA, as far as it was read: TGTGCCTGGAGTAGGAGGGACGAG. Translation: CAWSRRDE. The CDR3 reads in full as CAWSRRDEQYF. Using reference TRBV30 and TRBJ2-7 for the parts outside the CDR3, the full variable domain is SQTIHQWPATLVQPVGSPLSLECTVEGTSNPNLYWYRQAAGRGLQLLFYSVGIGQISSEVPQNLSASRPQDRQFILSSKKLLLSDSGFYLCAWSRRDEQYFGPGTRLTVT.

Notes on this clone: The observed sequence ends 3 residues before the CDR3 terminus, with the missing tail filled in from the germline J gene. The J gene is TRBJ1-2, the V gene TRBV20-1; 8 nucleotides line up with TRBD1. V shed 6 bases, J shed 2 bases, and the junction held 5 bases outside the gene matches. The CDR3 spans 13 residues. The germline gives CDR1 DFQATT, CDR2 SNEGSKA (reference sequence). The CDR3 bases that were read are TGCAGTGCGCATAGACAGGGGAACTATGGC. Translating it yields CSAHRQGNYG. The full-length CDR3 reads as CSAHRQGNYGYTF.

This clone was detected many times. The read terminates 3 residues before the CDR3 end, so the remaining end is supplied by the germline J gene. The chain has TRBV29-1 and TRBJ1-1, with D possibly being TRBD1 (5 bases). CDR1 SQVTM and CDR2 ANQGSEA come from the germline V gene. Trimming took 1 base from V and 3 from J, leaving 15 bases between them. This CDR3 spans 15 amino acids. Incomplete CDR3 DNA: TGCAGCGTTGAAGTATTAAGGGCGGGGGACACTGAA. Translating it yields CSVEVLRAGDTE. From start to end, the CDR3 is CSVEVLRAGDTEAFF.

This clone was recorded at least ten times. The read halts 3 residues ahead of the CDR3 end, with the missing end drawn from the germline J gene. V and J are TRBV6-2 or TRBV6-3 and TRBJ2-7; D may match TRBD1 or TRBD2 (6 bases each). Germline V CDR1 and CDR2: MNHEY, SVGEGT. This CDR3 contains 15 residues. Trimming left V 6 bases short and J 4 bases short, with 19 bases between. Incomplete CDR3 DNA: TGTGCCAGCAGCAAAGGAGGGATCCAGGGGTACGAG. It is translated as CASSKGGIQGYE. The whole CDR3 protein is CASSKGGIQGYEQYF.

This clone has just a few counts. The read finishes 3 residues shy of the CDR3 end, and the germline J gene is used to complete it. The V call is TRBV5-5, the J call TRBJ2-7; 7 nucleotides agree with TRBD2. V was pared by 4 bases and J by 1 base, with 8 bases of the junction left unmatched. The CDR3 is 15 residues long. Germline CDR1 reads SGHKS; CDR2 reads YYEKEE (reference sequence). CDR3 sequence: CASSRLGTTSYEQYF. The sequenced part of the CDR3 DNA is TGTGCCAGCAGCCGCCTCGGGACTACGTCCTACGAG.

This clone was counted at least ten times. The read stops 3 residues short of the end of the CDR3; the missing end is completed from the germline J gene. The J gene is TRBJ2-1, the V gene TRBV18; 9 bases are a match to TRBD1. J lost 9 bases, V lost 2 bases, and 2 bases had no gene match. The CDR3 length is 13 residues. Germline loops: CDR1 KGHSH, CDR2 LQKENI. CDR3 protein: CASSPTGGGEQFF. The CDR3 bases that were read are TGTGCCAGCTCACCAACAGGGGGCGGTGAG.

This clone was counted many times. Read sequence stops 3 residues before the CDR3 end, and the germline J gene provides the missing end. The V call is TRBV20-1, the J call TRBJ2-6, with TRBD1 identical over 9 bases. V dropped 5 bases and J dropped 1; count of bases not matched to a gene: 6. The CDR3 totals 16 residues. The V gene's germline CDR1 is DFQATT and CDR2 SNEGSKA (reference sequence). Here the CDR3 reads CSARGQGLSGANVLTF. Partial CDR3 DNA: TGCAGTGCTCGAGGACAGGGGTTGTCTGGGGCCAACGTC.

The sample holds many counts of this clone. The CDR3 end is not reached by the read, which stops 3 residues before it; the germline J gene fills it in. Other nucleotide sequences from this sample produce the same CDR3. The V gene is TRBV20-1, the J gene TRBJ2-1, with 8 bases aligning to TRBD2. The trim removed 1 base at V and 2 bases at J, leaving 1 base unmatched. The CDR3 extends over 14 amino acids. Germline V gene sequence: CDR1 DFQATT, CDR2 SNEGSKA (reference sequence). The CDR3 sequence is CSARVAGTYNEQFF. The covered CDR3 bases are TGCAGTGCTAGAGTAGCGGGGACCTACAATGAG.